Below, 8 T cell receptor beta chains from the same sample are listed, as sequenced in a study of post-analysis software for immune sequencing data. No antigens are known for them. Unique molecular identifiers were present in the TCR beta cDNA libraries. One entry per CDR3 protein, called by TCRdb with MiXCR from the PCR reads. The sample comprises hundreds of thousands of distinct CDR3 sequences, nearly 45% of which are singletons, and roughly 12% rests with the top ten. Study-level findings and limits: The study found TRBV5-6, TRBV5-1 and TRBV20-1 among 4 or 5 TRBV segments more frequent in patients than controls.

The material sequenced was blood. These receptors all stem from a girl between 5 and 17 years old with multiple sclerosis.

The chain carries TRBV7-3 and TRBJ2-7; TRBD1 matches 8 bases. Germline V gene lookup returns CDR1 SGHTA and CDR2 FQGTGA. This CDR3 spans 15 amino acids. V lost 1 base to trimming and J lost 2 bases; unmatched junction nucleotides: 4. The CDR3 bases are TGTGCCAGCAGCTTAATGGCAGGGGGCACCTACGAGCAGTACTTC. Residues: CASSLMAGGTYEQYF.

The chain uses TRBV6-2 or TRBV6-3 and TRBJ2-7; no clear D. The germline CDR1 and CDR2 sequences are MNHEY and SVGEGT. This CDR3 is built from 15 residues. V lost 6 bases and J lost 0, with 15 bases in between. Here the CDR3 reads CASSPDTSSSYEQYF. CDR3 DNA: TGTGCCAGCAGCCCTGACACATCCTCCTCCTACGAGCAGTACTTC.

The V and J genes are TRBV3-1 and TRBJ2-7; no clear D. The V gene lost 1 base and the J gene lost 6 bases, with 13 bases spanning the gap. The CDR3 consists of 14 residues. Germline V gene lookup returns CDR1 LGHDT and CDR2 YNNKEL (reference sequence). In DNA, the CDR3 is TGTGCCAGCAGCCAAGGGGTTACAAACGGCGAGCAGTACTTC. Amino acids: CASSQGVTNGEQYF.

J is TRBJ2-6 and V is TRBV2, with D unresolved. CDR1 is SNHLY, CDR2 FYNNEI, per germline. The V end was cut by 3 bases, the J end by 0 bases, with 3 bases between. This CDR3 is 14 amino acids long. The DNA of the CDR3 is TGTGCCAGCAGTGAGCGCTCTGGGGCCAACGTCCTGACTTTC. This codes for CASSERSGANVLTF.

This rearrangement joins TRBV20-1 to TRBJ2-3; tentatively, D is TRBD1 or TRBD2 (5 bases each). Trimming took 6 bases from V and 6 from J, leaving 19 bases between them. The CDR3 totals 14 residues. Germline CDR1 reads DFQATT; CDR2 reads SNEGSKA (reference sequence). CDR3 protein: CSAEDGTRADTQYF. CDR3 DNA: TGCAGTGCGGAAGATGGGACCCGGGCTGATACGCAGTATTTT.

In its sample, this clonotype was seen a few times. In DNA form, the CDR3 reads TGTGCCAGCAGCGTGGGGGGAGGGCCCAACAATGAGCAGTTCTTC. Protein product: CASSVGGGPNNEQFF. The chain employs TRBV7-3 and TRBJ2-1, with 7 positions matching TRBD2. Unmatched junction bases numbered 9, after V lost 5 bases and J lost 5 bases. This CDR3 comprises 15 residues. Per the germline V gene, CDR1 is SGHTA and CDR2 is FQGTGA.

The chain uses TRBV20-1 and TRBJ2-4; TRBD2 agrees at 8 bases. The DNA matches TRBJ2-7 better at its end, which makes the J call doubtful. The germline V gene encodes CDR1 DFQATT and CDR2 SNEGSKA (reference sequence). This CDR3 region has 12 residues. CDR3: CSLREGTYEQYF. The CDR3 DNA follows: TGCAGTCTTCGGGAGGGGACCTACGAGCAGTACTTC.

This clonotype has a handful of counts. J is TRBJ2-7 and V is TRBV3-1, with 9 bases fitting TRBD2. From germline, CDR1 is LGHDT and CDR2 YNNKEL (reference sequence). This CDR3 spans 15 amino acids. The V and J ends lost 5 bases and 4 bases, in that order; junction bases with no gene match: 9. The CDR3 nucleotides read TGTGCCAGCAGCTTAGAGGCTAGCGGGATTTACGAGCAGTACTTC. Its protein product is CASSLEASGIYEQYF.